The 25 T cell receptor beta chains below all came from one sample that was sequenced in a study of T cells after yellow fever vaccination. TCRdb called the 5' RACE reads again in MiXCR, with one record for every CDR3 protein. The data show roughly 520,000 distinct CDR3 sequences, with just over 20% seen just once and roughly a sixth held by the top ten. The sequencing here drew on PBMCs, taken 21 days after the first yellow fever vaccination. The receptors shown here come from a man younger than 30 who received the YFV17D yellow fever vaccine.

Only a few counts were recorded for this clonotype. V is TRBV3-1 and J is TRBJ2-1, with D uncertain. The V and J ends lost 0 bases and 4 bases respectively, with 13 bases between them. Germline V gene data show CDR1 as LGHDT and CDR2 as YNNKEL (reference sequence). CDR3 size: 16 residues. The CDR3 DNA reads TGTGCCAGCAGCCAAGACGTCGACATCGCGTACAATGAGCAGTTCTTC. Protein product: CASSQDVDIAYNEQFF.

This clonotype appeared a few times. The chain carries TRBV5-1 and TRBJ2-1; either TRBD1 or TRBD2 may fit D (6 bases each). Trimming took 5 bases from V and 5 from J, leaving 17 bases between them. The V gene's germline CDR1 is SGHRS and CDR2 YFSETQ. The CDR3 is made up of 15 amino acids. The CDR3 DNA reads as TGCGCCAGCAGTTTGACGGGGGCACTACACAATGAGCAGTTCTTC. It encodes CASSLTGALHNEQFF. The complete variable domain, with remaining parts taken from reference TRBV5-1 and TRBJ2-1, reads KAGVTQTPRYLIKTRGQQVTLSCSPISGHRSVSWYQQTPGQGLQFLFEYFSETQRNKGNFPGRFSGRQFSNSRSEMNVSTLELGDSALYLCASSLTGALHNEQFFGPGTRLTVL.

The chain has TRBV6-2 or TRBV6-3 and TRBJ2-7, with TRBD2 matching 8 bases. CDR1 and CDR2 (germline): MNHEY, SVGEGT. The CDR3 length is 15 residues. V dropped 6 bases and J dropped 3; count of bases not matched to a gene: 10. The CDR3 nucleotides are TGTGCCAGCAGGGACCTCCGCGCGGGGGGCTACGAGCAGTACTTC. Translating gives CASRDLRAGGYEQYF.

This clonotype turned up a few times. V usage is TRBV3-1 and J usage is TRBJ2-5; the match to TRBD1 covers 9 bases. V was pared by 6 bases and J by 7 bases, with 12 bases of the junction left unmatched. Germline lookup yields CDR1 LGHDT and CDR2 YNNKEL (reference sequence). The CDR3 length is 15 residues. The CDR3 spells CASRHHNRGQGTQYF. The CDR3, as DNA: TGTGCCAGCAGACATCATAACAGGGGGCAGGGGACCCAGTACTTC.

The chain links TRBV27 to TRBJ2-7, with 8 positions matching TRBD1. With 1 base clipped from V and 0 bases from J, the junction kept 2 bases outside the gene matches. The CDR3 has 15 residues. CDR1 and CDR2 from the germline V gene are MNHEY and SMNVEV (reference sequence). DNA of the CDR3: TGTGCCAGCAGTTTATGGGACAGGTACTCCTACGAGCAGTACTTC. Amino acids: CASSLWDRYSYEQYF.

This clonotype was found many times. This CDR3 reads CASSHSRGYTF. The CDR3, as DNA: TGTGCCAGCAGCCATTCGCGGGGCTACACCTTC. The chain employs TRBV3-1 and TRBJ1-2; no clear D gene. V was clipped by 3 bases and J by 8 bases, with 7 bases between them. The CDR3 has 11 amino acids. CDR1 and CDR2 (germline): LGHDT, YNNKEL (reference sequence).

This clonotype has a single count. The V call is TRBV7-2, the J call TRBJ2-1, with 12 positions matching TRBD2. The germline gives CDR1 SGHTA, CDR2 FQGNSA. The CDR3 has 16 amino acids. Trimming removed 5 bases from V and 15 bases from J; junction bases left unmatched: 17. The CDR3 protein is CASSLPGASGGANVFF. The CDR3 DNA reads as TGTGCCAGCAGCCTCCCTGGGGCTAGCGGGGGGGCAAACGTGTTCTTC.

V and J are TRBV25-1 and TRBJ1-3, with D unclear. Trimming shortened V by 3 bases and J by 0 bases, and 9 bases separated the two germline ends. The CDR3 runs 15 residues. Per germline, CDR1 MGHDK and CDR2 SYGVNS. CDR3 sequence: CASSDRTFSGNTIYF. The CDR3 DNA reads as TGTGCCAGCAGTGATAGGACCTTCTCTGGAAACACCATATATTTT.

This clonotype was observed at least ten times. V gene TRBV5-1 combines with J gene TRBJ2-5; possible D gene TRBD1, 5 bases. Trimming took off 4 bases at V and 2 bases at J, with 9 bases between the two ends. The CDR3 has 13 residues. From germline, CDR1 is SGHRS and CDR2 YFSETQ. This chain's CDR3 is CASSLTEQETQYF. Written as DNA, the CDR3 is TGCGCCAGCAGCCTGACAGAGCAAGAGACCCAGTACTTC.

This chain links TRBV5-1 with TRBJ2-3, with unresolved D. From germline, CDR1 is SGHRS and CDR2 YFSETQ. The CDR3 totals 15 residues. V was cut by 4 bases and J by 5 bases, with 17 bases left in between. This CDR3 reads CASSMMGPGIDTQYF. CDR3 sequence (DNA): TGCGCCAGCAGCATGATGGGCCCCGGCATAGATACGCAGTATTTT.

There are many counts of this clonotype. The V gene is TRBV20-1, the J gene TRBJ1-2; D not certain. V was trimmed by 3 bases and J by 4 bases, leaving 9 bases between them. Germline V CDR1 and CDR2: DFQATT, SNEGSKA (reference sequence). CDR3 length: 12 residues. The CDR3 coding sequence is TGCAGTGCTAGGGGCGAGATCTATGGCTACACCTTC. It specifies CSARGEIYGYTF.

Only a few counts were recorded for this clonotype. The chain has TRBV20-1 and TRBJ2-7; TRBD1 agrees at 8 bases. Per the germline V gene, CDR1 is DFQATT and CDR2 is SNEGSKA (reference sequence). J gave up 1 base and V 6 bases, and 8 bases lay outside the gene matches. CDR3 length equals 14 residues. For the CDR3, the DNA is TGCAGTGCCGATGACAGGGGTAGTTCCTACGAGCAGTACGTC. This sequence encodes CSADDRGSSYEQYV.

The chain joins TRBV29-1 to TRBJ1-1; D call uncertain. CDR1 is SQVTM and CDR2 is ANQGSEA in the germline V gene. This CDR3 is 14 amino acids long. V lost 7 bases, J lost 6 bases, and 21 bases lay in between. CDR3 DNA: TGCAGCGCCCAAGGGAGAAATTTAATTTCTGAAGCTTTCTTT. This sequence encodes CSAQGRNLISEAFF.

The J gene is TRBJ2-1, the V gene TRBV7-2, with D possibly TRBD2 on 5 matching bases. The ends were cut back, 0 bases at V and 7 bases at J, with 7 bases in the middle. The CDR3 has 13 amino acids. The germline gives CDR1 SGHTA, CDR2 FQGNSA. The CDR3, as DNA: TGTGCCAGCAGCTTAGCCTGGGAGAATGAGCAGTTCTTC. Translating it yields CASSLAWENEQFF. The full variable domain, completed using reference TRBV7-2 and TRBJ2-1, is GAGVSQSPSNKVTEKGKDVELRCDPISGHTALYWYRQSLGQGLEFLIYFQGNSAPDKSGLPSDRFSAERTGGSVSTLTIQRTQQEDSAVYLCASSLAWENEQFFGPGTRLTVL.

The chain joins TRBV11-1 to TRBJ2-3; 8 bases fit TRBD2. The V segment lost 11 bases and the J segment 3 bases; nucleotides outside the gene matches: 19. The CDR3 extends over 17 amino acids. Germline values: CDR1 SGHAT, CDR2 FQDESV (reference sequence). The CDR3 DNA reads TGTGCCGCCATAGCCCCGGGGGGGGCCCCCTGGACAGATACGCAGTATTTT. Translated: CAAIAPGGAPWTDTQYF.

The chain is built from TRBV20-1 and TRBJ2-1; TRBD2 matches 10 bases. The CDR3 is made up of 20 amino acids. The V gene end was trimmed by 3 bases and the J gene end by 0 bases; junction bases not matched to a gene: 17. Germline assignment: CDR1 DFQATT and CDR2 SNEGSKA (reference sequence). The CDR3 DNA reads TGCAGTGCTAGGGCCCCCGGGGCTAGCGGGGGTCATAGCTCCTACAATGAGCAGTTCTTC. Amino acid sequence: CSARAPGASGGHSSYNEQFF.

The chain uses TRBV4-3 and TRBJ2-2; TRBD2 agrees at 7 bases. Per the germline V gene, CDR1 is LGHNA and CDR2 is YSLEER. CDR3 length: 15 residues. The V and J ends lost 4 bases and 6 bases, in that order; junction bases with no gene match: 8. CDR3 bases: TGCGCCAGCAGCCTACATACTAGCGTCCCCGGGGAGCTGTTTTTT. It yields the protein CASSLHTSVPGELFF.

In this sample, this clonotype turned up a few times. The chain carries TRBV20-1 and TRBJ2-3; TRBD2 is a possible D gene (5 bases). V gave up 6 bases and J gave up 2 bases, with 9 bases separating them. Germline loops: CDR1 DFQATT, CDR2 SNEGSKA (reference sequence). This CDR3 contains 12 residues. The CDR3 sequence is CSAGLITDTQYF. The CDR3 nucleotides are TGCAGTGCCGGACTCATCACAGATACGCAGTATTTT.

This clonotype was picked up a small number of times. The V gene is TRBV5-6, the J gene TRBJ2-2; D ambiguous. Germline V CDR1 and CDR2: SGHDT, YYEEEE. CDR3 size: 15 residues. V was trimmed by 0 bases and J by 4 bases, leaving 10 bases between them. This CDR3 reads CASSLGWTFTGELFF. Here the CDR3 DNA reads TGTGCCAGCAGCTTGGGATGGACGTTCACCGGGGAGCTGTTTTTT.

The rearrangement links TRBV2 to TRBJ1-3; no reliable D call. The CDR3 loop spans 15 amino acids. V was cut by 6 bases and J by 0 bases, with 12 bases left in between. The germline V gene encodes CDR1 SNHLY and CDR2 FYNNEI. The CDR3 nucleotides read TGTGCCAGCAGGGAGGACGGCCGCTCTGGAAACACCATATATTTT. It is translated as CASREDGRSGNTIYF.

The chain links TRBV6-1 to TRBJ2-7; 9 positions match TRBD1. CDR1 is MNHNS, CDR2 SASEGT, per germline. The CDR3 sequence is 14 residues long. V lost 6 bases to trimming and J lost 0 bases; unmatched junction nucleotides: 3. The chain's CDR3 is CASRGTGSSYEQYF. The DNA of the CDR3 is TGTGCCAGCAGGGGGACAGGGAGCTCCTACGAGCAGTACTTC.

The chain recombines TRBV7-2 with TRBJ2-5; the D gene could be TRBD1 or TRBD2 (5 bases each). From germline, CDR1 is SGHTA and CDR2 FQGNSA. The V end was cut by 2 bases, the J end by 5 bases, with 21 bases between. There are 17 residues in the CDR3. This CDR3 reads CASSLPGLRWGKETQYF. CDR3 DNA sequence: TGTGCCAGCAGCTTACCGGGGTTGAGGTGGGGCAAGGAGACCCAGTACTTC.

This clonotype has just a few counts. The chain employs TRBV20-1 and TRBJ2-3, with a possible D match to TRBD2 (6 bases). V lost 6 bases to trimming and J lost 2 bases, with 12 bases between them. The length of the CDR3 is 13 residues. CDR1 is DFQATT and CDR2 is SNEGSKA in the germline V gene (reference sequence). The DNA of the CDR3 is TGCAGTGCCATAGCGGAGACCACAGATACGCAGTATTTT. Its protein is CSAIAETTDTQYF.

The chain links TRBV27 to TRBJ1-2; 12 bases fit TRBD1. With 6 bases clipped from V and 8 bases from J, the junction kept 4 bases outside the gene matches. CDR1 is MNHEY and CDR2 is SMNVEV in the germline V gene (reference sequence). The length of the CDR3 is 13 residues. CDR3 amino acids: CASRRDRGRGYTF. The CDR3 nucleotides are TGTGCCAGCAGACGGGACAGGGGGCGCGGCTACACCTTC.

This clonotype showed up just a few times. V usage is TRBV18 and J usage is TRBJ1-2, with D maybe TRBD1 (5 bases). V lost 6 bases and J lost 0, with 5 bases in between. Germline values: CDR1 KGHSH, CDR2 LQKENI. The length of the CDR3 is 12 residues. In nucleotides, the CDR3 is TGTGCCAGCTCGACAGCTAACTATGGCTACACCTTC. Its protein is CASSTANYGYTF.